The 15 T cell receptor beta chains below all came from one sample that was sequenced in a study of blood T cell repertoires in COVID-19. TCRdb's copy holds only in-frame clones and misses some; the assay was immunoSEQ multiplex PCR. There are 100,000 to 150,000 clones in the sample; about four fifths occur only once, and less than 20% lies in the top ten. Sequenced material: peripheral blood. These receptors were obtained from a woman between 50 and 59 years old with acute or convalescent COVID-19.

This chain links TRBV5-1 with TRBJ2-7; D is uncertain. V gave up 4 bases and J gave up 2 bases, with 7 bases separating them. The length of the CDR3 is 12 residues. From germline, CDR1 is SGHRS and CDR2 YFSETQ. The CDR3 DNA reads as TGCGCCAGCAGCCCGAACACCTACGAGCAGTACTTC. Its protein product is CASSPNTYEQYF.

The chain combines TRBV7-3 with TRBJ2-3; 11 bases match TRBD1. The CDR3 spans 14 residues. Germline CDR1 reads SGHTA; CDR2 reads FQGTGA. V gave up 5 bases and J gave up 5 bases; unmatched junction bases: 3. DNA for the CDR3: TGTGCCAGCAGCCGGACAGGGGGCGGAGATACGCAGTATTTT. Amino acids: CASSRTGGGDTQYF.

The genes are TRBV6-6 and TRBJ1-5, with D possibly TRBD1 on 6 matching bases. CDR3 size: 13 residues. Trimming took off 6 bases at V and 7 bases at J, with 13 bases between the two ends. The germline V gene encodes CDR1 MNHNY and CDR2 SVGAGI (reference sequence). The CDR3 DNA reads TGTGCCAGCAGCCTACAGGGACACCAGCCCCAGCATTTT. The encoded protein is CASSLQGHQPQHF.

The V and J genes are TRBV7-8 and TRBJ1-6; D is unresolved. Trimming took off 0 bases at V and 9 bases at J, with 12 bases between the two ends. This CDR3 contains 15 residues. Germline V lookup: CDR1 SGHVS, CDR2 FQNEAQ. The CDR3 region is CASSLASGFTSPLHF. CDR3 sequence (DNA): TGTGCCAGCAGCTTAGCGTCGGGGTTTACTTCACCCCTCCACTTT. Using reference TRBV7-8 and TRBJ1-6 for the parts outside the CDR3, the full variable domain is GAGVSQSPRYKVAKRGQDVALRCDPISGHVSLFWYQQALGQGPEFLTYFQNEAQLDKSGLPSDRFFAERPEGSVSTLKIQRTQQEDSAVYLCASSLASGFTSPLHFGNGTRLTVT.

This clone turned up a few times. This chain links TRBV5-5 with TRBJ1-5; unclear D gene. The V end was cut by 1 base, the J end by 4 bases, with 12 bases between. Germline lookup yields CDR1 SGHKS and CDR2 YYEKEE (reference sequence). CDR3 length: 15 amino acids. The CDR3 DNA reads TGTGCCAGCAGCTTGACCAGTGGGCAAAATCAGCCCCAGCATTTT. The encoded protein is CASSLTSGQNQPQHF.

This clone was counted a few times. The genes are TRBV6-4 and TRBJ2-2; 10 bases align to TRBD1. CDR3 length: 16 residues. Germline values: CDR1 MRHNA, CDR2 SNTAGT. V was pared by 5 bases and J by 4 bases, with 7 bases of the junction left unmatched. This CDR3 reads CASSQRQGAFTGELFF. The DNA for the CDR3 is TGTGCCAGCAGTCAACGACAGGGGGCATTCACCGGGGAGCTGTTTTTT.

V usage is TRBV7-9 and J usage is TRBJ2-1; 8 nucleotides line up with TRBD1. Germline loops: CDR1 SEHNR, CDR2 FQNEAQ (reference sequence). Trimming removed 2 bases from V and 9 bases from J; junction bases left unmatched: 6. The CDR3 has 14 residues. The DNA for the CDR3 is TGTGCCAGCAGCTTACCGGGACAGGCCACTGAGCAGTTCTTC. It specifies CASSLPGQATEQFF.

The J gene is TRBJ1-2, the V gene TRBV30; D is undetermined. The germline V gene has CDR1 GTSNPN and CDR2 SVGIG (reference sequence). Trimming stripped 0 bases from V and 4 bases from J, with 12 bases between. This CDR3 comprises 14 residues. The CDR3 nucleotides are TGTGCCTGGAGTGTCCAGGCCCCCAGCTATGGCTACACCTTC. Amino acids: CAWSVQAPSYGYTF.

This clone appeared once. The J gene is TRBJ2-4, the V gene TRBV25-1; maybe TRBD2 (5 bases). The CDR3 is 15 amino acids. V was trimmed by 2 bases and J by 9 bases, leaving 17 bases between them. The germline V gene encodes CDR1 MGHDK and CDR2 SYGVNS. CDR3 amino acids: CASSEGFSVVGIQYF. In nucleotides, the CDR3 is TGTGCCAGCAGTGAAGGGTTTAGCGTCGTCGGCATTCAGTACTTC.

The chain couples TRBV3-1 (or the pseudogene TRBV3-2) to TRBJ1-5, with 8 nucleotides matching TRBD1. V shed 5 bases, J shed 3 bases, and the junction held 6 bases outside the gene matches. This CDR3 region has 15 residues. The germline CDR1 and CDR2 sequences are LGHDT and YNNKEL (reference sequence). The CDR3 loop is CASSLRQGPNQPQHF. In nucleotides, the CDR3 is TGTGCCAGCAGCTTAAGACAGGGGCCCAATCAGCCCCAGCATTTT.

The chain couples TRBV11-2 to TRBJ1-1, with D unresolved. The CDR3 runs 15 residues. Germline V gene data show CDR1 as SGHAT and CDR2 as FQNNGV. Trimming left V 2 bases short and J 1 base short, with 11 bases between. As DNA, the CDR3 is TGTGCCAGCAGCTTACGGGATGTTACGAACACTGAAGCTTTCTTT. It specifies CASSLRDVTNTEAFF.

The rearrangement joins TRBV10-3 to TRBJ2-7; 9 bases match TRBD2. The length of the CDR3 is 16 residues. CDR1 ENHRY and CDR2 SYGVKD come from the germline V gene. V lost 2 bases to trimming and J lost 6 bases; unmatched junction nucleotides: 11. This CDR3 is CAISELLAGGLGEQYF. In nucleotides, the CDR3 is TGTGCCATCAGTGAGCTATTGGCGGGGGGGCTCGGCGAGCAGTACTTC.

Note on this clone: Different DNA sequences within this sample yield the same CDR3. V gene TRBV5-8 combines with J gene TRBJ1-3; tentative D call: TRBD1 (5 bases). Per the germline V gene, CDR1 is SGHTS and CDR2 is YDEGEE. This CDR3 region has 15 residues. Between the trimmed V and J ends, which lost 4 bases and 0 bases, there was a span of 11 bases. The chain's CDR3 is CASSLTGFSGNTIYF. In DNA form, the CDR3 reads TGTGCCAGCAGCCTCACAGGCTTCTCTGGAAACACCATATATTTT. Combining the CDR3 with reference TRBV5-8 and TRBJ1-3 gives the whole variable domain EAGVTQSPTHLIKTRGQQATLRCSPISGHTSVYWYQQALGLGLQFLLWYDEGEERNRGNFPPRFSGRQFPNYSSELNVNALELEDSALYLCASSLTGFSGNTIYFGEGSWLTVV.

The J gene is TRBJ1-1, the V gene TRBV6-6; the match to TRBD1 covers 9 bases. The CDR3 runs 14 residues. The trim removed 6 bases at V and 2 bases at J, leaving 4 bases unmatched. Germline V lookup: CDR1 MNHNY, CDR2 SVGAGI (reference sequence). CDR3 region: CASSPGQGNTEAFF. DNA for the CDR3: TGTGCCAGCAGCCCGGGACAGGGTAACACTGAAGCTTTCTTT.

V gene TRBV28 combines with J gene TRBJ2-7; 10 nucleotides align to TRBD1. CDR1 and CDR2 (germline): MDHEN, SYDVKM. The CDR3 spans 15 residues. V was clipped by 5 bases and J by 5 bases; unmatched bases: 9. The CDR3 sequence: CASSISGQGFNEQYF. The CDR3 DNA is TGTGCCAGCAGTATCTCGGGACAGGGGTTCAACGAGCAGTACTTC.